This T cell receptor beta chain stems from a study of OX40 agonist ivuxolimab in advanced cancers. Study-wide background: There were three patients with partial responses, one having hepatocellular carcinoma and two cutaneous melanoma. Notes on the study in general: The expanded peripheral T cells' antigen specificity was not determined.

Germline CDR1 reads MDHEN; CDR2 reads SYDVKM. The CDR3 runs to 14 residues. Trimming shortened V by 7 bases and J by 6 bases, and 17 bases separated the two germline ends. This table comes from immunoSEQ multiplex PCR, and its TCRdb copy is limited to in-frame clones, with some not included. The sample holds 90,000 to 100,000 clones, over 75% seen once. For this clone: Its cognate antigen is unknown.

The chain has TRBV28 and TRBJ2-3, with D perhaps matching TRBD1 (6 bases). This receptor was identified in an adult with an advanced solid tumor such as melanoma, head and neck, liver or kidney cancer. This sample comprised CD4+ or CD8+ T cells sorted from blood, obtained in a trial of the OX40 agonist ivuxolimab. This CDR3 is CASNQGWGRDTQYF. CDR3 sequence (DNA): TGTGCCAGCAACCAGGGGTGGGGTCGGGATACGCAGTATTTT.